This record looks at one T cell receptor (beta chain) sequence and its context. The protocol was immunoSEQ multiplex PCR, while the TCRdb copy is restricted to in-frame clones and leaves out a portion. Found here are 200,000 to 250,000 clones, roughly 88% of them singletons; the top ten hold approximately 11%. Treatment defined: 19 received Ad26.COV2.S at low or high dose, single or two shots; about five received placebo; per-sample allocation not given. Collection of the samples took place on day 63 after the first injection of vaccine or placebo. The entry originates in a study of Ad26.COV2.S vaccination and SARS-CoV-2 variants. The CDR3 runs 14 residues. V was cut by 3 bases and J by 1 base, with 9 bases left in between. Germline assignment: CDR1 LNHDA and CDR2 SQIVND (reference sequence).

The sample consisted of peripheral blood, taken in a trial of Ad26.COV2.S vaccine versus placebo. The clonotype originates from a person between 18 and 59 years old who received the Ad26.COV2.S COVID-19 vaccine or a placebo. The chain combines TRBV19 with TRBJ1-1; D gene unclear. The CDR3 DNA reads TGTGCCAGTAGTATTGTAGCCGGGAACACTGAAGCTTTCTTT. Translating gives CASSIVAGNTEAFF. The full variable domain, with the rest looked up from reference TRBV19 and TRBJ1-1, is DGGITQSPKYLFRKEGQNVTLSCEQNLNHDAMYWYRQDPGQGLRLIYYSQIVNDFQKGDIAEGYSVSREKKESFPLTVTSAQKNPTAFYLCASSIVAGNTEAFFGQGTRLTVV.